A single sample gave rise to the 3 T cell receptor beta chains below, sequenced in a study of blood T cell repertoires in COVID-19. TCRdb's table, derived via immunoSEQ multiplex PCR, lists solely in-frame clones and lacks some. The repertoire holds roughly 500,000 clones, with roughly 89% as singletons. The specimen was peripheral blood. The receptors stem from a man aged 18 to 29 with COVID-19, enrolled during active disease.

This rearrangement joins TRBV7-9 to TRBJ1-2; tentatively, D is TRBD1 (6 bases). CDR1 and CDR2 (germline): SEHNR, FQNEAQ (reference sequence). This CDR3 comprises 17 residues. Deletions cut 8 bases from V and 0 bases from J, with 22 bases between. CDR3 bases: TGTGCCAGCGGAGACAGCAGGGGCTCAACCGCTAACTATGGCTACACCTTC. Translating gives CASGDSRGSTANYGYTF.

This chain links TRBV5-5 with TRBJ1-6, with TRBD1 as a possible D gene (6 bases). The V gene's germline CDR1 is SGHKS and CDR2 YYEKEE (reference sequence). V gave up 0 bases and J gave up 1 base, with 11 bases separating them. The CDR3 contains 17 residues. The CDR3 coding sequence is TGTGCCAGCAGCTTGGTTTTAGGACAGTCCTATAATTCACCCCTCCACTTT. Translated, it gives CASSLVLGQSYNSPLHF.

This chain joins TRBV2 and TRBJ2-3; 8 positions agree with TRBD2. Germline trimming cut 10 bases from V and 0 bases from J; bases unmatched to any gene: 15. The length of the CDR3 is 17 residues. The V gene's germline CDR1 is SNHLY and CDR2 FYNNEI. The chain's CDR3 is CATRRAGTRGSTDTQYF. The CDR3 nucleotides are TGTGCCACCAGGAGAGCCGGGACTAGAGGGAGCACAGATACGCAGTATTTT.